A selection of T cell receptor beta chains follows, all from one sample in a study of shared clonotypes between healthy human individuals. Produced via immunoSEQ multiplex PCR; TCRdb's table is partial and in-frame only. The table lists roughly 2,500,000 clones, 93% of them singletons. The material sequenced was naive CD4+ T cells from PBMCs. The receptor source for this set is a man between 18 and 35 years old in good health. Some clones in this sample may be carry-over from other donors' samples. The CDR3 runs from the conserved cysteine through the conserved F or W. The D gene is left open where the match is weak. The size field is filled for only some rows; it gives once, few, many or a size class.

.	once	TRBV5-4	TRBJ2-5	CASSLAGRGEETQYF	TGTGCCAGCAGCTTGGCAGGTAGGGGAGAAGAGACCCAGTACTTC
.	.	TRBV7-2	TRBJ2-3	CASSLAPGSTDTQYF	TGTGCCAGCAGCTTAGCACCGGGCAGCACAGATACGCAGTATTTT
TRBD1	.	TRBV7-2	TRBJ2-7	CASSLGTGSFYEQYF	TGTGCCAGCAGCTTAGGGACAGGGTCCTTCTACGAGCAGTACTTC
TRBD1	once	TRBV5-1	TRBJ2-2	CASSLVVGQGAGGELFF	TGCGCCAGCAGCTTGGTCGTGGGGCAGGGGGCTGGCGGGGAGCTGTTTTTT
.	.	TRBV7-2	TRBJ1-1	CASSLGSGWGTEAFF	TGTGCCAGCAGCTTAGGTTCGGGCTGGGGCACTGAAGCTTTCTTT
.	.	TRBV19	TRBJ1-5	CASRLPSQPQHF	TGTGCCAGTAGGCTGCCCAGTCAGCCCCAGCATTTT
TRBD2	.	TRBV7-8	TRBJ2-7	CASSLELAGVVYEQYF	TGTGCCAGCAGCTTAGAGCTAGCGGGAGTGGTTTACGAGCAGTACTTC
TRBD1	.	TRBV6-6	TRBJ2-7	CASSLRQGGYEQYF	TGTGCCAGCAGTTTACGACAGGGGGGCTACGAGCAGTACTTC
.	.	TRBV27	TRBJ1-2	CASSSARSSGGYTF	TGTGCCAGCAGTTCGGCGCGGTCGTCGGGTGGCTACACCTTC
TRBD2	.	TRBV28	TRBJ2-1	CASSFLAGGPGEQFF	TGTGCCAGCAGTTTTTTAGCGGGAGGGCCCGGTGAGCAGTTCTTC
.	.	TRBV7-6	TRBJ2-1	CASSWRGFFKGNEQFF	TGTGCCAGCAGCTGGCGGGGTTTCTTCAAAGGCAATGAGCAGTTCTTC
.	.	TRBV5-8	TRBJ1-2	CASSPGQQRMGYTF	TGTGCCAGCAGCCCGGGCCAACAGCGCATGGGCTACACCTTC
TRBD1	once	TRBV5-1	TRBJ2-7	CASSLGQGAQQYF	TGCGCCAGCAGCTTGGGTCAGGGGGCTCAGCAGTACTTC
TRBD2	.	TRBV28	TRBJ2-7	CASSSPLRLAGNEQYF	TGTGCCAGCAGCTCGCCACTTCGACTAGCGGGAAACGAGCAGTACTTC
.	.	TRBV28	TRBJ2-7	CASRGSRVYEQYF	TGTGCCAGCCGGGGCAGCCGAGTCTACGAGCAGTACTTC
TRBD1	.	TRBV9	TRBJ1-5	CASSVTGVGGPQHF	TGTGCCAGCAGCGTTACAGGGGTAGGCGGCCCCCAGCATTTT
TRBD1	.	TRBV28	TRBJ1-5	CASREGTGNQPQHF	TGTGCCAGCAGAGAAGGGACAGGTAATCAGCCCCAGCATTTT
TRBD1	.	TRBV10-3	TRBJ2-7	CAITSGQGATYEQYF	TGTGCCATCACCTCAGGACAGGGGGCGACCTACGAGCAGTACTTC
.	.	TRBV5-1	TRBJ2-2	CASSTGSNTGELFF	TGCGCCAGCAGTACGGGATCGAACACCGGGGAGCTGTTTTTT
.	once	TRBV6-5	TRBJ1-2	CASSYSSKGAGYGYTF	TGTGCCAGCAGTTACTCGTCGAAAGGGGCAGGCTATGGCTACACCTTC
TRBD1	.	TRBV7-6	TRBJ2-5	CASSPRGTVETQYF	TGTGCCAGCAGCCCACGAGGGACAGTCGAGACCCAGTACTTC
.	.	TRBV5-4	TRBJ2-1	CASSLGGGSSYNEQFF	TGTGCCAGCAGCTTGGGGGGGGGCAGCTCCTACAATGAGCAGTTCTTC
.	.	TRBV5-6	TRBJ2-1	CASSKDRDNEQFF	TGTGCCAGCAGCAAGGACAGAGACAATGAGCAGTTCTTC
TRBD2	once	TRBV2	TRBJ2-7	CASRGLAGAGEQYF	TGTGCCAGCAGGGGACTAGCGGGAGCAGGCGAGCAGTACTTC
TRBD1	few	TRBV7-8	TRBJ1-1	CASSLRDRDTEAFF	TGTGCCAGCAGCTTGAGGGACAGAGACACTGAAGCTTTCTTT
TRBD2	.	TRBV4-1	TRBJ2-1	CASSQRLVVLAGSDFSEQFF	TGCGCCAGCAGCCAACGGTTAGTAGTGCTAGCGGGATCTGATTTTAGCGAGCAGTTCTTC
.	once	TRBV5-1	TRBJ1-1	CASSRPTESFMNTEAFF	TGCGCCAGCAGCCGCCCCACTGAGTCTTTCATGAACACTGAAGCTTTCTTT
.	.	TRBV5-1	TRBJ2-7	CASSAPGPSYEQYF	TGCGCCAGCAGCGCACCGGGACCCTCCTACGAGCAGTACTTC
TRBD1	.	TRBV25-1	TRBJ2-7	CASSDDRGGYEQYF	TGTGCCAGCAGTGACGACAGGGGGGGCTACGAGCAGTACTTC
TRBD1	.	TRBV18	TRBJ2-7	CASSPDRDRYYEQYF	TGTGCCAGCTCACCCGACCGGGACAGGTACTACGAGCAGTACTTC
.	.	TRBV28	TRBJ2-7	CASSPVSGGSSYEQYF	TGTGCCAGCAGCCCCGTGTCCGGGGGAAGTTCCTACGAGCAGTACTTC